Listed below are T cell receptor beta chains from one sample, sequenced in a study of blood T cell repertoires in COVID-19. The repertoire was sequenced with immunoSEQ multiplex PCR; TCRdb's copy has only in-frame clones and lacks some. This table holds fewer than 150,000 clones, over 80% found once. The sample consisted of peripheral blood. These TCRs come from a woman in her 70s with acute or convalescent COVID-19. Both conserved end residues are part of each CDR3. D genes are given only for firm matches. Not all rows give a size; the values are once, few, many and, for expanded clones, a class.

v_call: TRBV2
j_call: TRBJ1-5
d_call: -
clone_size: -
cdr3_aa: CASSASRDSNQPQHF
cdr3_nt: TGTGCCAGCAGTGCGTCACGGGATAGCAATCAGCCCCAGCATTTT

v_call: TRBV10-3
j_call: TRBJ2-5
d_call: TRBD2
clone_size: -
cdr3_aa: CAIRPGTSGPQETQYF
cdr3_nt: TGTGCCATCAGACCCGGGACTAGCGGGCCCCAAGAGACCCAGTACTTC

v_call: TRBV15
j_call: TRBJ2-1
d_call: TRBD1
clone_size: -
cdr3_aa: CATSRDQDRAQFF
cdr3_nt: TGTGCCACCAGCAGGGACCAAGACAGGGCCCAGTTCTTC

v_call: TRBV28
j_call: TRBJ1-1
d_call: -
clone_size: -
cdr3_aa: CASSERSEAFF
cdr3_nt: TGTGCCAGCAGTGAGAGGAGTGAAGCTTTCTTT

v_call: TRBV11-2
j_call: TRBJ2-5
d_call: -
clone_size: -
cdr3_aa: CASSQTPKGGETQYF
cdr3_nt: TGTGCCAGCAGCCAAACGCCAAAAGGGGGAGAGACCCAGTACTTC

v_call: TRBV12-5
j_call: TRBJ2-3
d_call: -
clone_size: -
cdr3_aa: CASGRDLRDTQYF
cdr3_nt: TGTGCTAGTGGTCGGGACTTACGAGATACGCAGTATTTT

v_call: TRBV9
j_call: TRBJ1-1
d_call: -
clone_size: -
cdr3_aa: CASSVGGVGTEAFF
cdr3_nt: TGTGCCAGCAGCGTAGGCGGGGTGGGAACTGAAGCTTTCTTT

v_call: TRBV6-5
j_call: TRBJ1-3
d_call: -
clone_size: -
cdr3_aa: CASSYSSSGNTIYF
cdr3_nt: TGTGCCAGCAGTTACTCGAGCTCTGGAAACACCATATATTTT

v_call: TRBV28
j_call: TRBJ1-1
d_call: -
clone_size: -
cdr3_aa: CASNGGADTEAFF
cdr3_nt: TGTGCCAGCAATGGGGGGGCGGACACTGAAGCTTTCTTT

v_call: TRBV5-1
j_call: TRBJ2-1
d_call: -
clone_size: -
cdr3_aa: CASSTQRASSYNEQFF
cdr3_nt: TGCGCCAGCAGCACCCAGCGGGCGAGCTCCTACAATGAGCAGTTCTTC

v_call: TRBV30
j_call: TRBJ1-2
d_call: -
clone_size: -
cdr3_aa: CAWSVLGQNYGYTF
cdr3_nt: TGTGCCTGGAGTGTACTGGGCCAGAACTATGGCTACACCTTC

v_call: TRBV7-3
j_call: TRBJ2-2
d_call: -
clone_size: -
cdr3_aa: CASSLTSGHTGELFF
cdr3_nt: TGTGCCAGCAGCTTAACGAGCGGGCACACCGGGGAGCTGTTTTTT

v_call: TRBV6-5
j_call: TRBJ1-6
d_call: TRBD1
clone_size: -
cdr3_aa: CASSYSRDSDSPLHF
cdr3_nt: TGTGCCAGCAGTTACTCGAGGGACAGTGATTCACCCCTCCACTTT

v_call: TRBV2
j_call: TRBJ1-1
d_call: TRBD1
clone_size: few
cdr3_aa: CASSGQGRAEAFF
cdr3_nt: TGTGCCAGCAGCGGACAGGGGAGGGCTGAAGCTTTCTTT

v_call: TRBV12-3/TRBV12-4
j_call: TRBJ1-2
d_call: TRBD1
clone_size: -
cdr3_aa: CASSRDRDYGYTF
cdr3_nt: TGTGCCAGCAGCCGGGACAGGGACTATGGCTACACCTTC

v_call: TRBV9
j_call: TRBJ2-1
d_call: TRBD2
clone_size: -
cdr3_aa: CASSAGLAGPNEQFF
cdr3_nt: TGTGCCAGCAGCGCCGGACTAGCGGGGCCTAATGAGCAGTTCTTC

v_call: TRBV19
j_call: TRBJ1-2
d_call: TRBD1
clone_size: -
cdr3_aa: CASSGTGMVNYGYTF
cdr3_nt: TGTGCCAGTAGCGGGACAGGGATGGTCAACTATGGCTACACCTTC

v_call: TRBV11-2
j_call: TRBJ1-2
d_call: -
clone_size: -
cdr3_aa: CASSLGRANYGYTF
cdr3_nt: TGTGCCAGCAGCTTAGGGCGGGCTAACTATGGCTACACCTTC

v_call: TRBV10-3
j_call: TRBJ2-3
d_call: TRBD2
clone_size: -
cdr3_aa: CAIRESSGGTDTQYF
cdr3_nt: TGTGCCATCAGGGAATCTAGCGGGGGCACAGATACGCAGTATTTT

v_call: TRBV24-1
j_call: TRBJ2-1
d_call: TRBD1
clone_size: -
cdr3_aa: CATSGGQGVVNEQFF
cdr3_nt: TGTGCCACCAGTGGTGGACAGGGGGTCGTCAATGAGCAGTTCTTC

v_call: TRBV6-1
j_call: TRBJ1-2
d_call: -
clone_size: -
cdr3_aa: CASSEQGNQYGGYTF
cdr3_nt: TGTGCCAGCAGTGAACAGGGCAACCAGTATGGAGGCTACACCTTC

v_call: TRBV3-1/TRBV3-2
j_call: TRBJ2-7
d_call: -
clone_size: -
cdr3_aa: CASSQEGQGLEQYF
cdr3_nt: TGTGCCAGCAGCCAAGAGGGACAAGGCCTCGAGCAGTACTTC

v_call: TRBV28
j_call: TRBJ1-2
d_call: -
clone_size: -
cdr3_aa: CAYRVGNYGYTF
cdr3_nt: TGTGCCTACAGGGTTGGCAACTATGGCTACACCTTC

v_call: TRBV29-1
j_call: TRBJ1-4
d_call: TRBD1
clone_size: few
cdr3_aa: CSVVDRDEKLFF
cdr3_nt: TGCAGCGTTGTGGACAGGGATGAAAAACTGTTTTTT

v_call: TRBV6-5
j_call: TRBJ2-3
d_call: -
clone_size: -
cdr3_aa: CASGGTTDTQYF
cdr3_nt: TGTGCCAGCGGGGGGACCACAGATACGCAGTATTTT

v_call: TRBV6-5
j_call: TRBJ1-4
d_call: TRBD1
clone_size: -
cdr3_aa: CASSSPGQGNEKLFF
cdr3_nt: TGTGCCAGCAGTTCACCGGGACAGGGAAACGAAAAACTGTTTTTT

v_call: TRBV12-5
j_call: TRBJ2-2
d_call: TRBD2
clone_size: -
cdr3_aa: CASVPRGEAGELFF
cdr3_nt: TGTGCTAGTGTCCCCCGGGGGGAAGCCGGGGAGCTGTTTTTT

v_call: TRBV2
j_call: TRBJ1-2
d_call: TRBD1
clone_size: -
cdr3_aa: CASREDRARMGGYTF
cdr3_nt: TGTGCCAGCAGGGAAGACAGGGCCCGCATGGGAGGCTACACCTTC

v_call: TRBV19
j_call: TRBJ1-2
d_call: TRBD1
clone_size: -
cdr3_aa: CASTLRDRGPYGYTF
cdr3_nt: TGTGCCAGTACTCTAAGGGACAGGGGGCCCTATGGCTACACCTTC

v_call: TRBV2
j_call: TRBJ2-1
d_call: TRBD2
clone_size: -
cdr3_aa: CASQRGGPYNEQFF
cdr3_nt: TGTGCCAGCCAGCGGGGGGGACCCTACAATGAGCAGTTCTTC

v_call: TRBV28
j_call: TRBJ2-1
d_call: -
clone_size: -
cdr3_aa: CASSSHSPSDYNEQFF
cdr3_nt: TGTGCCAGCAGTTCCCACTCGCCCTCTGACTACAATGAGCAGTTCTTC

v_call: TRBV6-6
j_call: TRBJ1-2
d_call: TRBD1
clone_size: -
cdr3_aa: CASRIGDRTYYGYTF
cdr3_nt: TGTGCCAGCAGAATCGGGGACAGGACATACTATGGCTACACCTTC

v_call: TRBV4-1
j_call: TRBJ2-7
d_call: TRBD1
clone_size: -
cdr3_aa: CASSLKTQGAGVGQYF
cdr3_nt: TGCGCCAGCAGCCTAAAGACGCAGGGGGCAGGGGTGGGGCAGTACTTC

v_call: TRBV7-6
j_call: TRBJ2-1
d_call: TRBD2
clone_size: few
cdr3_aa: CASSLAGGGSYNEQFF
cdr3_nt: TGTGCCAGCAGCTTAGCGGGCGGGGGCTCCTACAATGAGCAGTTCTTC